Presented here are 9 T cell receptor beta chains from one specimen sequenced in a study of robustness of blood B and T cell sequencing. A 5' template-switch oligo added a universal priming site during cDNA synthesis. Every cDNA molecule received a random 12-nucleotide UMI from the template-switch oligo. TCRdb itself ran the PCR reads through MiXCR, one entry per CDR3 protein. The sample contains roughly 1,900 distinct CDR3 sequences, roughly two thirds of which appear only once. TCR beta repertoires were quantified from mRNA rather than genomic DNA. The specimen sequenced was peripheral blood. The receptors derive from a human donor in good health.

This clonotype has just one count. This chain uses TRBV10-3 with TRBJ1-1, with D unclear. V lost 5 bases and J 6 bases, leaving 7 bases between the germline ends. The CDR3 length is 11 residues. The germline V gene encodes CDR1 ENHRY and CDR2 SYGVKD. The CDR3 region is CAISSGAEAFF. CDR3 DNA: TGTGCCATCAGTTCGGGTGCTGAAGCTTTCTTT.

The CDR3 is CASSSEFLEQYF. DNA for the CDR3: TGTGCCAGCAGCTCTGAATTCCTGGAGCAGTACTTC. The V call is TRBV11-2, the J call TRBJ2-7; no reliable D call. This CDR3 region has 12 residues. Germline lookup yields CDR1 SGHAT and CDR2 FQNNGV. Trimming removed 4 bases at V and 7 bases at J, with 11 bases between.

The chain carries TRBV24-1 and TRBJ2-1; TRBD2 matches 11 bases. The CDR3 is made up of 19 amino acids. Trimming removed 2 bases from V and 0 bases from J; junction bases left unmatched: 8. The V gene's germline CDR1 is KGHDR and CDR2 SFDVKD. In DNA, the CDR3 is TGTGCCACCAGTGATTCCCCCGGGACTAGCGGTAGCTCCTACAATGAGCAGTTCTTC. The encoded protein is CATSDSPGTSGSSYNEQFF.

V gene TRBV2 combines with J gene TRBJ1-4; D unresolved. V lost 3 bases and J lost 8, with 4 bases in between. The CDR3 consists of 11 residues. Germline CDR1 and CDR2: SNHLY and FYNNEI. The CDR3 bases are TGTGCCAGCAGTGACGACGAAAAACTGTTTTTT. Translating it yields CASSDDEKLFF.

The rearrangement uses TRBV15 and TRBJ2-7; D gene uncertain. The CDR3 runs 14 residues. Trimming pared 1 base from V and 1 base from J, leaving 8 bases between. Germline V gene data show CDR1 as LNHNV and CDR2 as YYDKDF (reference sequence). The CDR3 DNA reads TGTGCCACCAGCAGAGTGGGCAGATCCTACGAGCAGTACTTC. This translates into CATSRVGRSYEQYF.

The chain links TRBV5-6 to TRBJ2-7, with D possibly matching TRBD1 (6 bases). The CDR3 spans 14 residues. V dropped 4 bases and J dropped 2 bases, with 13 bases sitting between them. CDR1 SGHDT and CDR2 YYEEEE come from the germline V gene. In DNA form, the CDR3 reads TGTGCCAGCAGCGTAGGACAGTTGACCTACGAGCAGTACTTC. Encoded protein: CASSVGQLTYEQYF.

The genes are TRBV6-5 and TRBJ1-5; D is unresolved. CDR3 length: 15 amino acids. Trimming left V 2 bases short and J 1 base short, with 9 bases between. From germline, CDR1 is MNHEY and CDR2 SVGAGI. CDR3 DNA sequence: TGTGCCAGCAGTTACGGGTATTTGAGCAATCAGCCCCAGCATTTT. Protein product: CASSYGYLSNQPQHF.

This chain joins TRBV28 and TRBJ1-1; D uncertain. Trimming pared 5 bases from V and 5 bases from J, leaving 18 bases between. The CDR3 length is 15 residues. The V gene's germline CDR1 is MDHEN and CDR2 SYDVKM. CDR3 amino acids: CASSPLPGWETEAFF. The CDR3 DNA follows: TGTGCCAGCAGTCCCCTCCCCGGATGGGAAACTGAAGCTTTCTTT.

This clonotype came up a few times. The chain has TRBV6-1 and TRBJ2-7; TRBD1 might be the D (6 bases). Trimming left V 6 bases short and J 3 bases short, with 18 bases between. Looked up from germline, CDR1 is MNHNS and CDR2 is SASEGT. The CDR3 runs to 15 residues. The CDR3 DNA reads TGTGCCAGCAGGATTATGTTGACAGGATTCTACGAGCAGTACTTC. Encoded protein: CASRIMLTGFYEQYF.